This T cell receptor beta chain was retrieved from a study of T cells in Graves' hyperthyroidism and ophthalmopathy. Overall study findings and caveats: Blood shared most expanded thyroid clonotypes above 0.001. Through a model of 13 V-J features, ophthalmopathy was separated from stable hyperthyroidism. The model foresaw ophthalmopathy a median around seven months prior to onset.

A remark on this clonotype: The antigen remains unidentified.

Trimming left V 10 bases short and J 4 bases short, with 16 bases between. Looked up from germline, CDR1 is SEHNR and CDR2 is FQNEAQ (reference sequence). This CDR3 spans 13 amino acids. Amplification targeted TCR beta CDR3 regions from RNA transcripts. A first-round RT-PCR of the TCR CDR3 used the HTBI primer set. MiXCR was run by TCRdb on the multiplex PCR reads, yielding one entry per CDR3 protein. The sample consists of hundreds of thousands of distinct CDR3 sequences, roughly 46% of them appearing once. Patients were excluded because of uncontrolled infection, other autoimmune disease, pregnancy or lactation.

The chain employs TRBV7-9 and TRBJ1-1, with unresolved D. The origin of this receptor is an adult man with Graves' disease, either hyperthyroidism or ophthalmopathy (not recorded which). The sample taken for sequencing was peripheral blood or thyroid tissue (not recorded which). CDR3 sequence (DNA): TGTGCCATCACCCGTGTCTGGGGCACTGAAGCTTTCTTT. Translation gives CAITRVWGTEAFF.